This passage covers 5 T cell receptor beta chains from one sample sequenced in a study of T cells in Graves' hyperthyroidism and ophthalmopathy. Using RNA transcripts as the source, TCR beta CDR3 regions were amplified. With the HTBI primer set, the TCR CDR3 went through a first round of RT-PCR. TCRdb redid the calling of the multiplex PCR reads with MiXCR, one entry per CDR3 protein. The table lists approximately 640,000 distinct CDR3 sequences, approximately 15% of them singletons. Input material: blood. The receptors here all came from a middle-aged man with Graves' hyperthyroidism.

The table lists this clonotype with many counts. The chain couples TRBV27 to TRBJ1-4, with TRBD1 matching over 8 bases. Germline assignment: CDR1 MNHEY and CDR2 SMNVEV (reference sequence). The CDR3 covers 17 residues. J gave up 6 bases and V 2 bases, and 11 bases lay outside the gene matches. This CDR3 is CASSLVGTGEYYEKLFF. The CDR3 DNA reads TGTGCCAGCAGTTTAGTTGGGACAGGCGAGTATTATGAAAAACTGTTTTTT.

This clonotype was seen ten or more times. The rearrangement links TRBV19 to TRBJ2-7; 7 nucleotides align to TRBD1. J was trimmed by 0 bases and V by 4 bases; bases with no gene match: 6. The germline V gene encodes CDR1 LNHDA and CDR2 SQIVND (reference sequence). CDR3 length: 15 amino acids. CDR3 amino acids: CASSTSTGISYEQYF. CDR3 in DNA: TGTGCCAGTAGTACCTCGACAGGGATCTCCTACGAGCAGTACTTC.

This clonotype was recorded a few times. The chain has TRBV15 and TRBJ1-5; D possibly corresponds to TRBD1 (5 bases). V gave up 0 bases and J gave up 6 bases, with 12 bases separating them. The CDR3 loop spans 15 amino acids. Germline-derived CDR1 and CDR2 are LNHNV and YYDKDF (reference sequence). The CDR3 DNA sequence: TGTGCCACCAGCAGAGAAGGCAGGGCGCCTCAGCCCCAGCATTTT. Translation gives CATSREGRAPQPQHF.

This clonotype was observed at least ten times. The V gene is TRBV10-2, the J gene TRBJ2-7; 8 positions match TRBD2. Losses at the gene ends were 1 base for V and 2 bases for J; bases not matched to a gene: 4. The germline gives CDR1 WSHSY, CDR2 SAAADI. The CDR3 runs 15 residues. The CDR3: CASSELLAGTYEQYF. The DNA for the CDR3 is TGCGCCAGCAGTGAGTTATTAGCGGGGACCTACGAGCAGTACTTC.

The chain joins TRBV7-6 to TRBJ2-3; 7 nucleotides agree with TRBD1. Per the germline V gene, CDR1 is SGHVS and CDR2 is FNYEAQ. The CDR3 has 13 amino acids. After removal of 8 bases from V and 2 bases from J, the junction contained 4 bases not matched to a gene. Here the CDR3 DNA reads TGTGCCAGCGCGACAGGGACCACAGATACGCAGTATTTT. Encoded protein: CASATGTTDTQYF.